This T cell receptor beta chain was found in a study of spatial heterogeneity in lung cancer (dated by TCRdb to 2018 to 2020). Regarding the complete study: More beta-chain than alpha-chain transcripts were consistently detected, likely reflecting higher beta-chain transcript abundance. In the raw uncorrected reads, each unique combination of TCR and UMI appeared more than ten times on average. TCR alpha and beta repertoires were quantitatively compared across multiple tumor regions, matched nontumor lung and blood in non-small cell lung cancer. TCR repertoire features were related to nonsynonymous mutation counts determined by whole-exome sequencing of tumor tissue. At surgery, both alpha and beta chains were TCR-sequenced in over 200 tumor regions, about 64 matched nontumor lung samples and some 60 PBMC samples. The research as a whole found: Ubiquitous expanded tumor TCRs were found in blood more often at tumor resection than at routine follow-up. Confirming at a functional level the hypothesis that regional TCRs recognize regional mutations was considered to require additional single-cell paired TCR alpha and beta sequencing.

To prepare the library, 5' RACE was applied. Sequencer: NextSeq 500. To allow correction of PCR and sequencing errors, the TCR library protocol tagged every TCR cDNA molecule with a unique molecular identifier. Under the source paper's analysis protocol: TCR identification, UMI-based error correction and CDR3 extraction were all carried out with Decombinator tools. TCRs above a frequency of 2 per 1,000, corresponding to the top 1% of the tumor frequency distribution, were defined as expanded. Renyi diversity was calculated using the R vegan package after each repertoire was subsampled 100 times to 5,000 TCRs. CDR3 similarity networks were built from amino acid triplet string-kernel similarity, connecting CDR3s with pairwise similarity above 0.82. TCRdb applied fastp at Q25 and MiXCR to the public reads, then kept only in-frame beta chains. One record per CDR3 amino acid sequence lists the most common genes and DNA. V and J calls and clone size were set by TCRdb, not the authors. The sample includes approximately 40,000 distinct CDR3 sequences, with less than 9.5% observed a single time. The ten largest clones represent 25% to 35% of the sample.

For this clonotype: Its antigen target is currently unknown. No qualities accompany the bases; no much larger clone lies one base away.

The meaning of the sample's time point label: sample taken at primary tumor resection. The donors were some 72 patients from the lung TRACERx cohort who had early-stage, untreated non-small cell lung cancer. Without any cell sorting, TCR sequencing was performed on whole RNA extracted either from tumor and nontumor lung tissue or from cryopreserved PBMC samples. Only patients for whom sufficient RNA was available from at least two tumor regions were selected for TCR sequencing. CDR1 and CDR2 (SGHRS, YFSETQ) derive from the germline V gene. Clipping removes 4 bases from V and 1 base from J, with 11 as the unmatched junction base count. From the cysteine up to the phenylalanine, the CDR3 has a length of 18 residues. Of all the DNA, just the CDR3 is kept, 54 bases in frame from base 1.

This TCR derives from a female donor with early-stage non-small cell lung cancer. This specimen consisted of PBMCs, obtained at surgery. In this chain, TRBV5-1 is recombined with TRBJ2-3; 11 nucleotides in the junction match TRBD2. The sequenced DNA: TGCGCCAGCAGCCGTACCGGGACTAGCGGTACGGGCACAGATACGCAGTATTTT. It encodes CASSRTGTSGTGTDTQYF.